Sequencing of this T cell receptor beta chain was carried out in a study of cytomegalovirus exposure and HLA in healthy donors (dated by TCRdb to 2015 to 2018). Regarding the research as a whole: According to an earlier analysis of 587 of the donors, about 179 million T cells yielded approximately 120 million unique TCR beta sequences and 276 Gb of sequence data. Both class I and class II loci were covered by HLA typing, at four-digit resolution. The later analysis used no new phenotypic data to find candidate immune exposures, relying instead on TCR beta sequences and their occurrence across donors. Of the 398 genotyped donors, around 81% fell in the genetic ancestry cluster associated with self-reported Caucasian donors. An early release covering 500 to 750 HLA-typed donors comprised roughly 300 gigabases of sequencing data and 85 million or so unique TCR sequences. A separate validation cohort of some 130 different subjects was used in addition to the approximately 640-subject first cohort. Among roughly 400 genotyped donors of the cohort, an average of approximately 220,000 unique TCR beta nucleotide sequences was sequenced per donor, of which about 18% were non-productive. To predict cytomegalovirus infection status, the study brought together high-throughput TCR immunosequencing, statistical association of individual TCRs with disease status, and machine learning. Every repertoire in the discovery cohort had been generated on one and the same sequencing platform. To decide whether each TCR beta V gene segment behaved as functional or pseudogenic, an earlier analysis of some 600 of the donors relied on high-throughput TCR beta sequencing. A later genetic analysis used genome-wide SNP genotypes for 398 of the 666 donors, treating that subset as a discovery cohort. Using immunosequencing, the study profiled T cell repertoires from around 670 subjects and related those repertoires to cytomegalovirus serostatus. Typing coverage varied by locus: 629-630 donors for A, B, C, DRB1 and DQB1; more than 500 for DQA1; around 610 for DPA1; around 450 for DPB1. The aim of the study was to test whether cataloging public T cell receptors could identify signatures of past pathogen exposure. Alongside the repertoire data, information on donor age, sex, ethnicity and CMV serostatus was compiled. A later analysis re-examined previously published TCR beta repertoires from more than 550 donors and added high-resolution HLA genotyping to investigate patterns of TCR occurrence. Several DR-DQ haplotypes were handled as single units for association and clustering because linkage in the cohort was strong.

The cohort consisted of 666 healthy bone marrow donors. At the time of sampling, all cohort members were nominally healthy, though unrecorded immune exposures were likely present. The donor was CMV seronegative and was included in the group of 352 seronegative cohort members. Each donor provided a peripheral blood sample, and peripheral blood mononuclear cells were used for TCR beta sequencing. Genomic DNA extraction from the blood cell samples was performed with the Qiagen DNeasy Blood Extraction Kit. For CDR1 and CDR2, the germline V gene lists SGHNT and YENEEA. V drops 0 bases and J drops 1 base, leaving 12 bases in between. From cysteine to phenylalanine, the CDR3 is 16 amino acids long. The read is trimmed to its CDR3 DNA, 48 bases read in frame from base 1. A word on this clone: No antigen is known for it. Base qualities are missing; no much larger clone stands one base away.

Receptors were amplified or captured by the immunoSEQ multiplex PCR assay. For the multiplex PCR, a mixture combining 60 forward primers for TCR Vbeta segments and 13 reverse primers for TCR Jbeta segments was used. A multiplex PCR assay on genomic DNA amplified the CDR3 region of rearranged TCR beta genes. The amplified TCR beta libraries were sequenced on the Illumina HiSeq System as 87-base-pair reads. As for the original processing: Across the 640 or so repertoires, a later analysis counted 75 million to 90 million unique TCR beta chains, about 10 million of which were shared by at least two donors. To remove PCR and sequencing errors, raw reads were error-corrected and collapsed into unique sequences using a nearest-neighbor algorithm that merged closely related sequences. Alignment of CDR3 sequences to IMGT reference sequences was used to assign V, D and J gene segments. Each retained sequence needed at least a six-nucleotide match to both a V gene segment and a J gene segment. A rearrangement was called productive if the CDR3 had no stop codons and remained in frame with V and J, and every other rearrangement was called non-productive. CDR3 was defined according to IMGT convention as the region running from the second conserved V-encoded cysteine to the conserved J-encoded phenylalanine. Sequences without an unambiguous match to a single V gene segment were excluded from the earlier analysis of 450 to 650 of the donors. An earlier analysis of approximately 590 of the donors classified V segments as functional when productive rearrangements were above 56.7% and as segregating when the standard deviation between donors was above 5%. A statistical classification framework was developed to diagnose cytomegalovirus status using the catalog of TCR beta chain sequences. In a later analysis, TCR nucleotide sequences were compared against IMGT/GENE-DB human TR gene sequences so that V and J genes could be assigned. In a later analysis, CDR3 sequences and most-parsimonious VDJ recombination scenarios were assigned using the TCRdist pipeline. In a later analysis, every TCR beta chain was defined by the combination of its CDR3 amino acid sequence and its V-gene family, and reads without a unique V-gene family were dropped. To address suspected cross-contamination and a sequencing artifact, a later analysis removed around 600 highly shared, low-generation-probability nucleotide sequences. A later analysis calculated a clonal expansion index for each public chain from normalized within-repertoire ranks of inferred template counts. In a later analysis, generation probabilities were computed with a VDJ recombination model fitted to out-of-frame rearrangements, and the resulting probabilities were checked against IGoR. In a later analysis, hypergeometric tests were used to score TCR-TCR, TCR-HLA and TCR-CMV co-occurrence, with a repertoire-size bias correction applied to TCR pairs. To estimate false discovery rates, a later analysis permuted the HLA or CMV assignments 20 times. In a later analysis, co-occurring TCRs were grouped using DBSCAN, with TCRdist sequence similarity added in when clustering inside HLA-allele-positive subsets. Repertoires with fewer than 30,000 or more than 120,000 public chains were left out of co-occurrence clustering, as were five repertoires with anomalous nucleotide sharing. The immuneACCESS repertoire file appears here via TCRdb, limited to in-frame rearrangements. These files lack a portion of the clones; in checked studies, under half of the deficit traces to unresolved V genes, and the cause of the others is not known. V, J and clone size derive from that table, while D and trimming were established from the DNA sequence. The sample contains fewer than 200,000 clones, 78% of them found a single time. The ten largest clones add up to less than 3.5% of the sample.

Findings and caveats that apply to the study as a whole: Roughly uniform sequencing depth across donors was assumed in presence/absence analyses, although this assumption may not hold. This cohort had only TCR beta chains sequenced, and the lack of alpha or paired-chain data limited which features could be detected. A further reported finding was that TCR beta sequences accurately predicted the HLA-A and HLA-B alleles for most subjects in the first cohort. In a later genetic analysis, fewer N-insertions in productive TCRs were reported among donors in an Asian-associated ancestry cluster than the roughly 710-donor mean. In vitro tests confirmed that a few of the cytomegalovirus-associated TCR beta chains recognize cytomegalovirus antigens. In a later analysis, 15,000 to 20,000 TCR beta sequences were associated with specific HLA alleles at a false discovery rate of 0.05. Correlated functional status among segregating V segments might be attributable to linkage disequilibrium, but an unknown experimental factor could not be ruled out. Because some donors lacked HLA typing at each locus, the association tests relied only on the typed subset. The authors suggested that the approach could potentially be extended to other disease states and immunological phenotypes. The only immune exposure information available for the cohort was CMV serostatus. A later genetic analysis associated a missense DCLRE1C variant with V-gene and J-gene trimming of TCR beta chains, and an independent cohort replicated the association. An earlier analysis of 587 of the donors showed that most TCR beta V segments appeared in productive rearrangements either about 87% or about 30% of the time, which broadly matched IMGT annotations. Strong co-occurrence of HLA alleles, especially DR and DQ, made assigning TCR associations to individual alleles difficult. In a later analysis, most CMV-associated TCR beta chains were found to appear HLA-restricted, with HLA associations seemingly driven largely by CMV exposure. A later analysis found that TCR association rates varied across HLA loci, with DRB1 alleles showing the most associated TCRs and HLA-C alleles the fewest. In a later analysis, HLA-associated TCR beta chains showed more clonal expansion and lower generation probabilities than non-associated chains that were equally common. The 87-base-pair reads could not distinguish some IMGT-functional V segments, including TRBV6-2 and TRBV6-3, so those segments were excluded. In the study, around 160 TCR beta chains were listed as associated with cytomegalovirus. The classifier was reported to diagnose cytomegalovirus status with high specificity and sensitivity in both the original cohort and the validation cohort. Several of the top co-occurrence clusters appeared to be linked to parvovirus B19, influenza, CMV and Epstein-Barr virus, according to a later analysis. A group of highly shared sequence variants was considered likely to be a technical artifact of the sequencing pipeline. Most TCR sequences were seen in very few donors, while some public TCRs were found in many individuals. Because counts were too low, about 17 rarely observed V segments, including chromosome 9 orphons, were excluded from the earlier analysis of around 590 of the donors.

The specimen was PBMCs. The chain couples TRBV11-3 to TRBJ2-5; a tentative D call is TRBD1 (6 bases match). This sequence was found in a female donor in good health and CMV-seronegative. The CDR3 loop reads CASSLDRGAPQETQYF. The DNA sequence reads TGTGCCAGCAGCTTAGACAGGGGAGCCCCCCAAGAGACCCAGTACTTC.